This T cell receptor (beta chain) was captured by sequencing in a study of blood T cells in healthy people across ages. Regarding the study as a whole: Diversity estimates drawn from one million T cells were deemed underestimates.

Donors each provided 7.5 to 10 milliliters of peripheral blood. The ends were cut back, 5 bases at V and 5 bases at J, with 5 bases in the middle. The CDR3 is 11 residues long. In germline, CDR1 is SEHNR, CDR2 FQNEAQ (reference sequence). A sample-barcoded 5' primer and a J-beta primer mix were used in a second PCR of about 7 to 12 cycles. A single record per CDR3 protein comes from TCRdb applying MiXCR to the 5' RACE reads. The sample lists roughly 900,000 distinct CDR3 sequences, under 35% occurring once. This clonotype was seen many times. Antigen unknown. The V and J genes are TRBV7-9 and TRBJ2-3; no clear D gene. The receptor's source is a woman of 80 years or more in good health. Sequenced sample: blood. The CDR3, as DNA: TGTGCCAGCAGCCAGAGAGATACGCAGTATTTT. Its translation: CASSQRDTQYF.